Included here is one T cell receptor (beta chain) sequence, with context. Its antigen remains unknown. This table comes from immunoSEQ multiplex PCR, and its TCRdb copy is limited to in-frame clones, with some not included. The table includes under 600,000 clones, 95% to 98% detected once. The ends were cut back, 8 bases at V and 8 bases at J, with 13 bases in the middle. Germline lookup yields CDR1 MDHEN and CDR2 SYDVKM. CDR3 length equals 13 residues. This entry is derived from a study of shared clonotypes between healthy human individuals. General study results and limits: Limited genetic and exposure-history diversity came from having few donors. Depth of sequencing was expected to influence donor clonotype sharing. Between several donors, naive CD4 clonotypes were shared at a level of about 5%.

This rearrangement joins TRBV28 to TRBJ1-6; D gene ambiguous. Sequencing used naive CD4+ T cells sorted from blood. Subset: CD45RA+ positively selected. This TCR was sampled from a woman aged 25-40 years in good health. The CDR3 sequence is CASGSGSHSPLHF. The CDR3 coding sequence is TGTGCCAGCGGCAGTGGGTCACATTCACCCCTCCACTTT.